The 3 T cell receptor beta chains in this list originate from one sample, sequenced in a study of a mutant IDH1 vaccine in newly diagnosed glioma. Time point here: week 11, during vaccination. Every vaccine dose comprised 300 ug of mutant IDH1 20-mer peptide plus topical imiquimod. Measured with immunoSEQ multiplex PCR; TCRdb has only the in-frame clones, and not every one. The sample carries some 21,000 clones, 89% recorded once. Antigen specificity for these receptors is unknown. Sequences were derived from PBMCs, sampled from a glioma patient whose treatment included an IDH1 peptide vaccine. These receptors were obtained from a woman aged 40 to 50 with glioma.

In this sample, this clone turned up a few times. This chain links TRBV2 with TRBJ1-4; TRBD1 matches 9 bases. Germline-derived CDR1 and CDR2 are SNHLY and FYNNEI. The CDR3 is 15 residues long. The ends lost 6 bases at V and 5 bases at J; junction bases unmatched: 7. The CDR3 here is CASSEDRGQNEKLFF. Written as DNA, the CDR3 is TGTGCCAGCAGCGAGGACAGGGGTCAGAATGAAAAACTGTTTTTT.

This clone was seen a single time. J is TRBJ1-5 and V is TRBV6-5; D ambiguous. CDR1 MNHEY and CDR2 SVGAGI come from the germline V gene. V gave up 2 bases and J gave up 4 bases, with 12 bases separating them. This CDR3 has 15 residues. The CDR3: CASSYASGKNQPQHF. CDR3 coding DNA: TGTGCCAGCAGTTACGCCAGTGGGAAAAATCAGCCCCAGCATTTT.

V usage is TRBV6-5 and J usage is TRBJ2-4; 8 bases are a match to TRBD2. Germline V gives CDR1 MNHEY, CDR2 SVGAGI. The CDR3 is 15 amino acids. V was clipped by 6 bases and J by 1 base; unmatched bases: 5. The CDR3 loop reads CASRTGGFAKNIQYF. For the CDR3, the DNA is TGTGCCAGCAGGACGGGGGGGTTTGCCAAAAACATTCAGTACTTC.